What follows describes a single T cell receptor (beta chain). This entry comes from a study of blood T cell repertoires in COVID-19. Across the study: Samples of COVID-19 (acute and convalescent) were obtained from the United States, Italy and Spain. PBMCs, B-cell-depleted T cells, or T cells were the source of the cDNA or gDNA that made up the material.

Per the study methods: Reference gene primers were amplified, and this amplification served to estimate nucleated cell counts. Libraries were prepared by immunoSEQ multiplex PCR; TCRdb keeps only in-frame clonotypes and omits some of them. The V and J calls and clone size come from that table; D and trimming were worked out from the DNA. The table lists 100,000 to 130,000 clones, approximately 80% of them singletons, with over 4% in the top ten. The specimen sequenced was peripheral blood. The sequence was obtained from a man between 65 and 85 years old with acute or convalescent COVID-19.

The CDR3: CASSSGQGAGGYTF. DNA of the CDR3: TGTGCCAGCAGCTCGGGACAGGGGGCAGGAGGCTACACCTTC. The chain links TRBV11-2 to TRBJ1-2; 12 nucleotides align to TRBD1. Germline values: CDR1 SGHAT, CDR2 FQNNGV. The ends lost 4 bases at V and 8 bases at J; junction bases unmatched: 5. The CDR3 has 14 amino acids.